Shown below are 29 T cell receptor beta chains from a single sample sequenced in a study of T-cell reconstitution after alpha-beta-depleted transplantation in children. For TCRbeta, the library was prepared with unique molecular identifiers. TCRdb redid the calling of the PCR reads with MiXCR, one entry per CDR3 protein. The sample has 640,000 or so distinct CDR3 sequences, over 15% seen once. The source material was PBMCs from the stem cell graft donor, sampled from the stem cell graft. Receptors originate from a human donor who donated a stem cell graft to a child with acute myeloid leukemia.

The table lists this clonotype with many counts. The gene calls are TRBV5-1 and TRBJ2-1; no clear D. CDR1 and CDR2 from the germline V gene are SGHRS and YFSETQ. The CDR3 covers 11 residues. Trimming left V 7 bases short and J 9 bases short, with 11 bases between. CDR3 residues: CASAKGLEQFF. The DNA for the CDR3 is TGCGCCAGCGCCAAGGGTCTTGAGCAGTTCTTC.

This clonotype was detected a few times. The chain couples TRBV7-2 to TRBJ1-6, with no clear D. Trimming removed 6 bases at V and 10 bases at J, with 22 bases between. CDR1 is SGHTA and CDR2 is FQGNSA in the germline V gene. The CDR3 runs 16 residues. The CDR3 sequence: CASSQPGERIISPLHF. The CDR3 nucleotides read TGTGCCAGCAGTCAACCAGGAGAGAGGATTATATCACCCCTCCACTTT.

The CDR3 is CASSFQGGASEAFF. The CDR3 DNA reads as TGTGCCAGCAGTTTCCAGGGGGGCGCCTCTGAAGCTTTCTTT. The rearrangement uses TRBV12-3 or TRBV12-4 and TRBJ1-1, with TRBD1 identical over 7 bases. CDR3 length: 14 amino acids. Trimming cost V 3 bases and J 6 bases; bases outside gene matches: 7.

This clonotype was counted ten times or more. The gene calls are TRBV20-1 and TRBJ2-7; maybe TRBD2 (5 bases). The germline gives CDR1 DFQATT, CDR2 SNEGSKA (reference sequence). This CDR3 comprises 13 residues. Trimming removed 0 bases at V and 3 bases at J, with 9 bases between. CDR3 protein: CSARDRRDYEQYV. Here the CDR3 DNA reads TGCAGTGCTAGAGATAGACGGGACTACGAGCAGTACGTC.

The chain employs TRBV20-1 and TRBJ2-1; tentatively, D is TRBD1 or TRBD2 (6 bases each). Germline CDR1 is DFQATT and CDR2 is SNEGSKA (reference sequence). V was clipped by 1 base and J by 0 bases, with 16 bases between them. This CDR3 comprises 17 residues. CDR3 region: CSARGYKGGNSYNEQFF. CDR3 DNA sequence: TGCAGTGCTAGAGGATACAAAGGGGGGAACTCCTACAATGAGCAGTTCTTC.

This clonotype came up many times. The chain employs TRBV7-2 and TRBJ1-1; D is ambiguous. Germline loops: CDR1 SGHTA, CDR2 FQGNSA. The CDR3 has 13 residues. Trimming removed 2 bases from V and 6 bases from J, with 10 bases in between. The CDR3 here is CASSLLRRAEAFF. The CDR3 coding sequence is TGTGCCAGCAGCTTACTCCGCCGAGCTGAAGCTTTCTTT. Combining the CDR3 with reference TRBV7-2 and TRBJ1-1 gives the whole variable domain GAGVSQSPSNKVTEKGKDVELRCDPISGHTALYWYRQSLGQGLEFLIYFQGNSAPDKSGLPSDRFSAERTGGSVSTLTIQRTQQEDSAVYLCASSLLRRAEAFFGQGTRLTVV.

For the CDR3, the DNA is TGTGCCAGCAGCCCAAGCGGGGCGCTTGGGAATGAGCAGTTCTTC. This sequence encodes CASSPSGALGNEQFF. This chain joins TRBV9 and TRBJ2-1, with 7 positions matching TRBD2. This CDR3 spans 15 amino acids. The V segment lost 4 bases and the J segment 7 bases; nucleotides outside the gene matches: 11. Looked up from germline, CDR1 is SGDLS and CDR2 is YYNGEE.

On this clonotype: This may stem from a read error, because a much larger clone lies one nucleotide away. V and J are TRBV20-1 and TRBJ1-5; TRBD1 agrees at 10 bases. Per germline, CDR1 DFQATT and CDR2 SNEGSKA (reference sequence). The CDR3 spans 16 residues. The CDR3: CSARDRGGIGNQPPHF. CDR3 nucleotide sequence: TGCAGTGCTAGGGACAGGGGGGGAATTGGCAATCAGCCCCCGCATTTT.

V and J are TRBV5-1 and TRBJ1-4, with TRBD1 as a possible D gene (5 bases). Germline V lookup: CDR1 SGHRS, CDR2 YFSETQ. The germline V and J ends were trimmed by 4 bases and 6 bases, with 16 bases remaining between them. This CDR3 has 15 residues. The CDR3 is CASSPAGTGDEKLFF. In DNA form, the CDR3 reads TGCGCCAGCAGCCCGGCCGGGACGGGTGATGAAAAACTGTTTTTT.

This clonotype was seen many times. This chain joins TRBV28 and TRBJ1-2; unclear D gene. Between the trimmed V and J ends, which lost 3 bases and 2 bases, there was a span of 7 bases. Germline CDR1 and CDR2: MDHEN and SYDVKM. CDR3 length: 13 residues. This CDR3 reads CASSLGKNYGYTF. CDR3 coding DNA: TGTGCCAGCAGTTTGGGAAAGAACTATGGCTACACCTTC.

The chain links TRBV20-1 to TRBJ2-2; 7 nucleotides match TRBD1. Per germline, CDR1 DFQATT and CDR2 SNEGSKA (reference sequence). Germline trimming cut 6 bases from V and 6 bases from J; bases unmatched to any gene: 13. The CDR3 spans 15 residues. The CDR3 region is CSAMNDRVFAGELFF. DNA for the CDR3: TGCAGTGCCATGAATGACAGGGTTTTTGCCGGGGAGCTGTTTTTT.

A few counts support this clonotype. The CDR3 DNA reads TGTGCCAGCAGCCTATGGACACCAGTAGGCAAAAACATTCAGTACTTC. Translating it yields CASSLWTPVGKNIQYF. The rearrangement uses TRBV7-3 and TRBJ2-4; tentative D call: TRBD1 (5 bases). Looked up from germline, CDR1 is SGHTA and CDR2 is FQGTGA. Trimming left V 5 bases short and J 3 bases short, with 17 bases between. CDR3 length: 16 amino acids.

In the case of this clonotype: A single base separates this from a much larger clone, so it may be a read error. V and J are TRBV20-1 and TRBJ1-5; 8 nucleotides agree with TRBD1. This CDR3 comprises 19 residues. Germline V lookup: CDR1 DFQATT, CDR2 SNEGSKA (reference sequence). Here the CDR3 reads CGARKGQGGFLYSNQPQHF. The CDR3 DNA follows: TGCGGTGCTAGAAAAGGACAGGGAGGGTTCCTCTATAGCAATCAGCCCCAGCATTTT.

This sequence joins TRBV5-1 and TRBJ1-1; D is perhaps TRBD1 (5 bases). Germline CDR1 reads SGHRS; CDR2 reads YFSETQ. The CDR3 spans 15 residues. V was pared by 0 bases and J by 7 bases, with 16 bases between. The CDR3 reads CASSLGDGTQLEAFF. In nucleotides, the CDR3 is TGCGCCAGCAGCTTGGGGGACGGGACCCAACTTGAAGCTTTCTTT.

The chain employs TRBV5-5 and TRBJ1-1; perhaps TRBD1 as D (5 bases). This CDR3 is 16 amino acids long. Trimming removed 0 bases from V and 0 bases from J, with 12 bases in between. Germline-derived CDR1 and CDR2 are SGHKS and YYEKEE (reference sequence). The CDR3 bases are TGTGCCAGCAGCTTGGAACAGGCGTACATGAACACTGAAGCTTTCTTT. Its protein product is CASSLEQAYMNTEAFF.

The V gene is TRBV10-3, the J gene TRBJ2-2; no reliable D call. V shed 4 bases and J shed 4 bases, with 7 bases lying between them. This CDR3 is built from 13 residues. CDR1 is ENHRY, CDR2 SYGVKD, per germline. CDR3 protein: CAISGHITGELFF. CDR3 coding DNA: TGTGCCATCAGTGGCCACATCACCGGGGAGCTGTTTTTT.

This clonotype was seen a handful of times. The chain links TRBV28 to TRBJ1-1; TRBD1 matches at 9 bases. The CDR3 loop spans 16 amino acids. Germline V CDR1 and CDR2: MDHEN, SYDVKM. The V segment lost 5 bases and the J segment 0 bases; nucleotides outside the gene matches: 7. The CDR3 spells CASSQRQGGMNTEAFF. The CDR3 DNA is TGTGCCAGCAGTCAAAGACAGGGGGGCATGAACACTGAAGCTTTCTTT.

This clonotype was found a few times. This chain joins TRBV12-3 or TRBV12-4 and TRBJ2-5, with TRBD2 identical over 12 bases. The CDR3 runs to 17 residues. V gave up 3 bases and J gave up 0 bases; unmatched junction bases: 5. In DNA form, the CDR3 reads TGTGCCAGCAGTTTGACTAGCGGGGGCCTGTACCAAGAGACCCAGTACTTC. Translation gives CASSLTSGGLYQETQYF.

There are many counts of this clonotype. The rearrangement links TRBV29-1 to TRBJ1-2; possibly TRBD1 for D (5 bases). Trimming removed 4 bases at V and 8 bases at J, with 23 bases between. The CDR3 is 15 amino acids. Per the germline V gene, CDR1 is SQVTM and CDR2 is ANQGSEA. The CDR3 DNA sequence: TGCAGCGTTGGGCTAGACAGACTACCTGGGACCGGCTACACCTTC. Its translation is CSVGLDRLPGTGYTF.

In DNA, the CDR3 is TGTGCCAGCACAAAGACTACCACAGATACGCAGTATTTT. Translated, it gives CASTKTTTDTQYF. The chain couples TRBV6-1 to TRBJ2-3; maybe TRBD2 (5 bases). The CDR3 contains 13 residues. Germline lookup yields CDR1 MNHNS and CDR2 SASEGT. V was shortened by 7 bases and J by 2 bases, with 10 bases between the two germline ends.

The chain is built from TRBV4-1 and TRBJ2-2, with a tentative D call TRBD1 (6 bases). The V gene's germline CDR1 is MGHRA and CDR2 YSYEKL. Trimming removed 2 bases at V and 1 base at J, with 8 bases between. The CDR3 is made up of 15 amino acids. The CDR3 DNA sequence: TGCGCCAGCAGCCAACCGACAGGGAACACCGGGGAGCTGTTTTTT. Protein sequence: CASSQPTGNTGELFF.

This clonotype was observed a handful of times. This chain connects TRBV2 to TRBJ1-5, with a weak D call TRBD1 (6 bases). Per the germline V gene, CDR1 is SNHLY and CDR2 is FYNNEI. The V end was cut by 2 bases, the J end by 3 bases, with 14 bases between. The CDR3 extends over 16 amino acids. DNA for the CDR3: TGTGCCAGCAGTGAATGGGGGCAGGGGAACAATCAGCCCCAGCATTTT. It specifies CASSEWGQGNNQPQHF.

This clonotype was observed a few times. The V gene is TRBV20-1, the J gene TRBJ1-4; D is ambiguous. The CDR3 runs 14 residues. Trimming pared 5 bases from V and 5 bases from J, leaving 15 bases between. CDR1 DFQATT and CDR2 SNEGSKA come from the germline V gene (reference sequence). The CDR3 DNA reads as TGCAGTGCTTTCCCGGGGAGAGTGAATGAAAAACTGTTTTTT. Residues: CSAFPGRVNEKLFF.

There are many counts of this clonotype. The CDR3 sequence is CASAIEGGDDTEAFF. In nucleotides, the CDR3 is TGTGCCAGCGCTATTGAGGGGGGAGACGACACTGAAGCTTTCTTT. V gene TRBV7-2 combines with J gene TRBJ1-1, with D perhaps TRBD1 (6 bases). This CDR3 has 15 residues. Trimming left V 8 bases short and J 3 bases short, with 19 bases between. Germline V gives CDR1 SGHTA, CDR2 FQGNSA.

The V and J genes are TRBV5-1 and TRBJ2-7; 14 bases line up with TRBD2. Germline V CDR1 and CDR2: SGHRS, YFSETQ. V dropped 10 bases and J dropped 5; count of bases not matched to a gene: 8. The CDR3 is 14 amino acids. The CDR3 reads CAPKRLAGGNEQYV. The CDR3 DNA reads as TGCGCCCCGAAGAGACTAGCGGGGGGGAACGAGCAGTACGTC.

This clonotype was picked up many times. The V gene is TRBV15, the J gene TRBJ1-4; D not certain. CDR3 size: 14 residues. Germline V lookup: CDR1 LNHNV, CDR2 YYDKDF (reference sequence). Trimming left V 5 bases short and J 4 bases short, with 11 bases between. The CDR3 DNA is TGTGCCACCAGCTACGGACGGCGTAATGAAAAACTGTTTTTT. It translates to CATSYGRRNEKLFF.

On this clonotype: Since a much larger clone is just one base distant, this may be a read error. The J gene is TRBJ1-6, the V gene TRBV20-1, with TRBD1 identical over 9 bases. The length of the CDR3 is 14 residues. In germline, CDR1 is DFQATT, CDR2 SNEGSKA (reference sequence). The CDR3 is CSVRDLGTGSPLHF. The CDR3 DNA is TGCAGTGTTAGAGATCTAGGGACAGGGTCGCCCCTCCACTTT.

Comments on this clonotype: A much more abundant neighbour one base away suggests this may be a read error. The chain is built from TRBV7-2 and TRBJ1-5, with D perhaps TRBD1 (5 bases). From germline, CDR1 is SGHTA and CDR2 FQGNSA. V lost 5 bases and J 3 bases, leaving 14 bases between the germline ends. The CDR3 is 15 residues long. The CDR3 spells CASSPTGLNNQPQHF. The CDR3 nucleotides read TGTGCCAGCAGCCCAACAGGACTTAACAATCAGCCCCAGCATTTT.

This clonotype has a count of ten or more. The chain employs TRBV20-1 and TRBJ2-5; 8 nucleotides line up with TRBD2. This CDR3 contains 18 residues. Germline V gene lookup returns CDR1 DFQATT and CDR2 SNEGSKA (reference sequence). V was clipped by 0 bases and J by 2 bases; unmatched bases: 14. The CDR3, as DNA: TGCAGTGCTAGAGATGGGACTAGACGGGACTGGCTACAAGAGACCCAGTACTTC. This translates into CSARDGTRRDWLQETQYF.